The 5 T cell receptor beta chains below were found in one sample sequenced in a study of shared clonotypes between healthy human individuals. Sequenced by immunoSEQ multiplex PCR; TCRdb stores in-frame clones only, minus some. The sample yields a few million clones, over 85% seen once. The material sequenced was naive CD4+ T cells sorted from blood. Subset of the sample: CD45RA+ positively selected. All receptors derive from a man between 18 and 29 years old in good health.

The chain carries TRBV28 and TRBJ2-1, with D possibly being TRBD2 (5 bases). Germline V lookup: CDR1 MDHEN, CDR2 SYDVKM. The germline V and J ends were trimmed by 3 bases and 7 bases, with 13 bases remaining between them. The CDR3 is 14 residues long. CDR3 region: CASSLSGLGNEQFF. CDR3 DNA sequence: TGTGCCAGCAGTTTGAGCGGATTAGGGAATGAGCAGTTCTTC.

This clone was seen once. The rearrangement joins TRBV18 to TRBJ2-5; D is possibly TRBD1 (5 bases). From germline, CDR1 is KGHSH and CDR2 LQKENI. V was shortened by 5 bases and J by 3 bases, with 19 bases between the two germline ends. The CDR3 is 16 amino acids. The CDR3 DNA follows: TGTGCCAGCTCAGAAATGACGACAGTTTTGGAAGAGACCCAGTACTTC. Protein product: CASSEMTTVLEETQYF.

There are a few counts of this clone. The chain is built from TRBV14 and TRBJ1-6, with a weak D call TRBD1 (6 bases). The ends were cut back, 0 bases at V and 8 bases at J, with 14 bases in the middle. CDR1 is SGHDN and CDR2 is FVKESK in the germline V gene. The CDR3 runs to 16 residues. The CDR3 DNA sequence: TGTGCCAGCAGCCAAGATCGGGTCAGGGGTCATTCACCCCTCCACTTT. This encodes CASSQDRVRGHSPLHF.

Concerning this clone: The same CDR3 can be traced to other DNA sequences in this sample. The CDR3 loop reads CASSERRGGTDTQYF. CDR3 nucleotides: TGCGCCAGCAGTGAAAGGCGGGGGGGGACAGATACGCAGTATTTT. This sequence joins TRBV10-1 and TRBJ2-3; 9 nucleotides line up with TRBD2. The germline gives CDR1 WNHNN, CDR2 SYGVQD (reference sequence). After removal of 3 bases from V and 3 bases from J, the junction contained 4 bases not matched to a gene. The CDR3 is made up of 15 amino acids.

The chain combines TRBV4-3 with TRBJ2-3; D perhaps matches TRBD2 (5 bases). Trimming shortened V by 7 bases and J by 0 bases, and 14 bases separated the two germline ends. The CDR3 is 15 amino acids. Per the germline V gene, CDR1 is LGHNA and CDR2 is YSLEER. The CDR3 spells CASTATSGSTDTQYF. CDR3 nucleotide sequence: TGCGCCAGCACCGCCACGAGCGGAAGCACAGATACGCAGTATTTT.